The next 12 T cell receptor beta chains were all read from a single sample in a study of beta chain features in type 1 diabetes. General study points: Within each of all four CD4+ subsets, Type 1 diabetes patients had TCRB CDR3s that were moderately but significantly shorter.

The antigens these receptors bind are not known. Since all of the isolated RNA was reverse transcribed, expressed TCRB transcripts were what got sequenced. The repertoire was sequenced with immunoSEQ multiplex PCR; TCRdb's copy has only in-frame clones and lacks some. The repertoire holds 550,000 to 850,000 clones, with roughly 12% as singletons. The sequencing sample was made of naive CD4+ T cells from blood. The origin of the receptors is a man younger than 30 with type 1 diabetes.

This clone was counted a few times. Written as DNA, the CDR3 is TGTGCCAGCAGCCAAGAGGTCATGGTGGATGAAAAACTGTTTTTT. It is translated as CASSQEVMVDEKLFF. The V gene is TRBV4-2, the J gene TRBJ1-4; D ambiguous. The germline V gene encodes CDR1 LGHNA and CDR2 YNFKEQ. This CDR3 is 15 amino acids long. V dropped 0 bases and J dropped 6 bases, with 11 bases sitting between them.

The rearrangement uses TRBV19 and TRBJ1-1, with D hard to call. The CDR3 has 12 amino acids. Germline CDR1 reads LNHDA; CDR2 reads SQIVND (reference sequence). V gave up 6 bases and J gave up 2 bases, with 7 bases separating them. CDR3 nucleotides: TGTGCCAGTAGGAGGGTCAACACTGAAGCTTTCTTT. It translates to CASRRVNTEAFF.

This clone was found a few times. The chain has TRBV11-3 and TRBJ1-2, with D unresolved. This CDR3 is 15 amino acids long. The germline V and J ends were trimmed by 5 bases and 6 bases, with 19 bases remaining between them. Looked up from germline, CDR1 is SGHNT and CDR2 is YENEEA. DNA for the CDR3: TGTGCCAGCAGCCCCCCTCTTAGGCCTTCGGATGGCTACACCTTC. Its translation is CASSPPLRPSDGYTF.

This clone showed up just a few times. CDR3 in amino acids: CASSGGAGIGQPQHF. In nucleotides, the CDR3 is TGTGCCAGTAGTGGAGGGGCAGGGATCGGTCAGCCCCAGCATTTT. The chain carries TRBV19 and TRBJ1-5; maybe TRBD1 (5 bases). V was clipped by 5 bases and J by 6 bases, with 17 bases between them. The CDR3 extends over 15 amino acids. Germline loops: CDR1 LNHDA, CDR2 SQIVND (reference sequence).

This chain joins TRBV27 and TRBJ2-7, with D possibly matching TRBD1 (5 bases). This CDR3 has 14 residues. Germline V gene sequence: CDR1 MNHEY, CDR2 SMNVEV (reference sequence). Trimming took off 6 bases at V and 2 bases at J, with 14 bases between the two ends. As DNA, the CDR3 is TGTGCCAGCAGAGATACAGGTTACCCCTACGAGCAGTACTTC. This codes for CASRDTGYPYEQYF.

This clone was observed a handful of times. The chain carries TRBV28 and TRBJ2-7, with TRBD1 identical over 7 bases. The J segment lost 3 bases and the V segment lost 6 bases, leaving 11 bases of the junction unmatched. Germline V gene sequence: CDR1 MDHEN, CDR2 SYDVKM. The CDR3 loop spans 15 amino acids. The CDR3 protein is CASRPQGFPLYEQYF. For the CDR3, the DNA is TGTGCCAGCAGGCCACAGGGGTTTCCCCTCTACGAGCAGTACTTC.

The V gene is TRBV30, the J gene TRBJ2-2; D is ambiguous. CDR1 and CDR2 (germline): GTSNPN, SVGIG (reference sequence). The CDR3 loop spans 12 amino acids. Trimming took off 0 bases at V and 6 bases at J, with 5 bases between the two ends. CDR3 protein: CAWSVRPGELFF. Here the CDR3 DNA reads TGTGCCTGGAGTGTACGCCCCGGGGAGCTGTTTTTT. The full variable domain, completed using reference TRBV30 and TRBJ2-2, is SQTIHQWPATLVQPVGSPLSLECTVEGTSNPNLYWYRQAAGRGLQLLFYSVGIGQISSEVPQNLSASRPQDRQFILSSKKLLLSDSGFYLCAWSVRPGELFFGEGSRLTVL.

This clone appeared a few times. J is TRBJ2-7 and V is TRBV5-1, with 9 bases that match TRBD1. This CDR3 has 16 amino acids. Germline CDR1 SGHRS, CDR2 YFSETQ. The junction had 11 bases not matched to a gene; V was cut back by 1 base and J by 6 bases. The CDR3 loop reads CASSLSRDRAPIEQYF. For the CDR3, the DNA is TGCGCCAGCAGCTTGTCCCGGGACAGGGCTCCTATCGAGCAGTACTTC.

The CDR3 coding sequence is TGTGCCAGCAGTTCACCCCGAGAGCGGGGGACCAGCTATGGCTACACCTTC. As protein: CASSSPRERGTSYGYTF. The rearrangement uses TRBV27 and TRBJ1-2, with D maybe TRBD1 (5 bases). Trimming took 4 bases from V and 4 from J, leaving 22 bases between them. Germline values: CDR1 MNHEY, CDR2 SMNVEV (reference sequence). CDR3 size: 17 residues.

CDR3 bases: TGTGCCAGCAGTGATCGGACTCCGACTGAGACCCAGTACTTC. Translation: CASSDRTPTETQYF. The chain combines TRBV6-1 with TRBJ2-5; the D gene is possibly TRBD2 (5 bases). V was clipped by 3 bases and J by 5 bases, with 13 bases between them. This CDR3 is built from 14 residues. Germline CDR1 is MNHNS and CDR2 is SASEGT.

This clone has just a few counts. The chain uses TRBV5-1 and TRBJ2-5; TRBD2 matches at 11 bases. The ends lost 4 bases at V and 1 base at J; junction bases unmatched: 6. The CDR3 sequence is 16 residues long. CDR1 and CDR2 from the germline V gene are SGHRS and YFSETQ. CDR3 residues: CASSHGLAGFQETQYF. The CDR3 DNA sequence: TGCGCCAGCAGCCATGGACTAGCGGGTTTCCAAGAGACCCAGTACTTC.

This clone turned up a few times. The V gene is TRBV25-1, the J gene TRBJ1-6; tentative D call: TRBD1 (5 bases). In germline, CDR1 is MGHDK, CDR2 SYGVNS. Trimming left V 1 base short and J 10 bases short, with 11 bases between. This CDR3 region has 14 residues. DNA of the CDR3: TGTGCCAGCAGTGAATCTTCGGGGGGGTCACCCCTCCACTTT. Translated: CASSESSGGSPLHF.